This TCR beta chain was recovered during a study of T cells in Graves' hyperthyroidism and ophthalmopathy. The definition of stable Graves' hyperthyroidism was no ophthalmopathy progression within 18 months. Hyperthyroidism, newly diagnosed and lasting under 2 months, affected patients aged 18 to 65. Study-level points and caveats: Most thyroid clonotypes expanded above 0.001 appeared in blood too.

Amplified regions were TCR beta CDR3 sequences from RNA transcripts. A set of HTBI primers served as the primers for a first-round RT-PCR of the TCR CDR3. In TCRdb, the multiplex PCR reads were re-called with MiXCR into one record per CDR3 protein. The sample includes about 840,000 distinct CDR3 sequences, 35% to 45% of them seen just once. About this clonotype: Its matching antigen is unknown.

The sample taken for sequencing was blood. The sequence was collected from a man between 18 and 29 years old with Graves' hyperthyroidism.

CDR3 DNA: TGTGCCAGCAGTTCGGGACGGAGGAACACTGAAGCTTTCTTT. Amino acids: CASSSGRRNTEAFF. V usage is TRBV12-3 or TRBV12-4 and J usage is TRBJ1-1; a weak D match, TRBD1 (5 bases). Trimming removed 4 bases at V and 1 base at J, with 10 bases between. The CDR3 consists of 14 residues.